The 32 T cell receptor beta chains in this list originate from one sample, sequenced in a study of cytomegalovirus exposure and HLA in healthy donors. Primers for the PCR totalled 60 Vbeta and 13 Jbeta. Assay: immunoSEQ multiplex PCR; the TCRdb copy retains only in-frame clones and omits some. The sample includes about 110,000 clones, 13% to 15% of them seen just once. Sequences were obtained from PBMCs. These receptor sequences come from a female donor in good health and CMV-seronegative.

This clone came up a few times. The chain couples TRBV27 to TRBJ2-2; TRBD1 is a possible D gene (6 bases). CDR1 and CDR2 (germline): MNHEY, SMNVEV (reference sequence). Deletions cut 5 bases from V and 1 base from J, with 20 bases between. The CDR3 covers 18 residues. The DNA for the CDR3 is TGTGCCAGCAGTCCACTCAGGCAGGGGATTCTGAACACCGGGGAGCTGTTTTTT. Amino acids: CASSPLRQGILNTGELFF.

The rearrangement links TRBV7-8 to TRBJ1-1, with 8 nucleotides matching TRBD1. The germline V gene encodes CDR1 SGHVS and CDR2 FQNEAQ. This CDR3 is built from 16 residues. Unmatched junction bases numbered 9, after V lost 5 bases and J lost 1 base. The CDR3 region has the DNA TGTGCCAGCAGCCCGAGCGACAGGGGCCAGAACACTGAAGCTTTCTTT. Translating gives CASSPSDRGQNTEAFF.

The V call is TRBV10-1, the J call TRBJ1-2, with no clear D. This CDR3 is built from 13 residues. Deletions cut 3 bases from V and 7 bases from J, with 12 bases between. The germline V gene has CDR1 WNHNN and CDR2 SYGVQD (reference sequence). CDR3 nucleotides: TGCGCCAGCAGTGAATCGTTAGGCGGTGGCTACACCTTC. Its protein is CASSESLGGGYTF.

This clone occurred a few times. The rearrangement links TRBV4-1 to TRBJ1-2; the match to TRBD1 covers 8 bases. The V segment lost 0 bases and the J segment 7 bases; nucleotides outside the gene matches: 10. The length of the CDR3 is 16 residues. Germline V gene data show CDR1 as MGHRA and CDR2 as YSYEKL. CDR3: CASSQDYGQGRFGYTF. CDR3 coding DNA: TGCGCCAGCAGCCAAGATTACGGACAGGGAAGGTTTGGCTACACCTTC.

The CDR3 nucleotides are TGTGCCAGCAGCCACCCTTCTGAGAGCAATGAGCAGTTCTTC. This encodes CASSHPSESNEQFF. The chain uses TRBV4-2 and TRBJ2-1; unclear D gene. CDR3 size: 14 residues. The V and J ends lost 3 bases and 6 bases respectively, with 12 bases between them. Germline V gene data show CDR1 as LGHNA and CDR2 as YNFKEQ.

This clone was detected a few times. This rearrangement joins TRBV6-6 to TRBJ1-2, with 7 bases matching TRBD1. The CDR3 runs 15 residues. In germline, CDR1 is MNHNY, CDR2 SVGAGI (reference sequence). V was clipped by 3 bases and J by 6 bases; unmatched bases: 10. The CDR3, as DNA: TGTGCCAGCAGTTATTATACACAGGGGTTCAATGGCTACACCTTC. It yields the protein CASSYYTQGFNGYTF.

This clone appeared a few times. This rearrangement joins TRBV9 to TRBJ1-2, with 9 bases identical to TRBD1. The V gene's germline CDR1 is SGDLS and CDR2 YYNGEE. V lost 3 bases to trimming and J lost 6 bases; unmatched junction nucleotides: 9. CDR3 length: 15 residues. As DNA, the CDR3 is TGTGCCAGCAGCGGGCACAGGGGGCCTTCCGATGGCTACACCTTC. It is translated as CASSGHRGPSDGYTF. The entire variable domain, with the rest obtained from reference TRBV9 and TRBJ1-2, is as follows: DSGVTQTPKHLITATGQRVTLRCSPRSGDLSVYWYQQSLDQGLQFLIQYYNGEERAKGNILERFSAQQFPDLHSELNLSSLELGDSALYFCASSGHRGPSDGYTFGSGTRLTVV.

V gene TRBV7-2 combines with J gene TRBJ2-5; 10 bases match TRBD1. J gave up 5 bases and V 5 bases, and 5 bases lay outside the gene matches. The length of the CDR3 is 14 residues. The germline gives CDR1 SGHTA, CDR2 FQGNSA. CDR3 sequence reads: CASSKGQGRETQYF. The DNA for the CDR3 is TGTGCCAGCAGCAAGGGACAGGGGAGGGAGACCCAGTACTTC.

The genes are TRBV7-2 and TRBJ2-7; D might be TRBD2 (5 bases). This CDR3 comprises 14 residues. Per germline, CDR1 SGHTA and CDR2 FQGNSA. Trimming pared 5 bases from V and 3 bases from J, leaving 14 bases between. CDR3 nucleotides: TGTGCCAGCAGCAATAGCGCAGGAGTCTACGAGCAGTACTTC. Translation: CASSNSAGVYEQYF.

The DNA for the CDR3 is TGTGCCTGGAGTGTACAGATGGATGAGCAGTTCTTC. The encoded protein is CAWSVQMDEQFF. The J gene is TRBJ2-1, the V gene TRBV30; unclear D gene. The CDR3 covers 12 residues. Trimming shortened V by 0 bases and J by 8 bases, and 8 bases separated the two germline ends. Germline V gene lookup returns CDR1 GTSNPN and CDR2 SVGIG (reference sequence).

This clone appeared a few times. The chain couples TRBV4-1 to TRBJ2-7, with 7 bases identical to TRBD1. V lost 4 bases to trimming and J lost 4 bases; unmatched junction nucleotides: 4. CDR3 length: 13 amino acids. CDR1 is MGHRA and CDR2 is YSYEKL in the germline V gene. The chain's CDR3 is CASSRLTGYEQYF. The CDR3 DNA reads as TGCGCCAGCAGCCGGTTGACAGGGTACGAGCAGTACTTC.

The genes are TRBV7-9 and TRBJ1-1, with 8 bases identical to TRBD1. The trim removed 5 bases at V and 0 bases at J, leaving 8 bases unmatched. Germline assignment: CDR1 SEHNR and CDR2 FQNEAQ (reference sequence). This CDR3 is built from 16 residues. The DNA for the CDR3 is TGTGCCAGCAGCAACAGGGGGGGGGATCTGAACACTGAAGCTTTCTTT. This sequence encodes CASSNRGGDLNTEAFF.

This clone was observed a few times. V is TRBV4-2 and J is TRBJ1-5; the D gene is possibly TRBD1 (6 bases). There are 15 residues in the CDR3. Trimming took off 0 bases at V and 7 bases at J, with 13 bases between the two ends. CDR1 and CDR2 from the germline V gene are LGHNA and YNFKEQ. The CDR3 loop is CASSQDKQGMQPQHF. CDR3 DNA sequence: TGTGCCAGCAGCCAAGACAAACAGGGCATGCAGCCCCAGCATTTT.

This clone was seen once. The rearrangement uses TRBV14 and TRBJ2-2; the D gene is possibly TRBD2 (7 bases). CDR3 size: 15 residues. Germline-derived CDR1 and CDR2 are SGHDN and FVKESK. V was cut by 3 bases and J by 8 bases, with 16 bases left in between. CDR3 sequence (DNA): TGTGCCAGCAGCCAGCGCGGGGGCGCAGAGGGGGAGCTGTTTTTT. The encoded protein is CASSQRGGAEGELFF.

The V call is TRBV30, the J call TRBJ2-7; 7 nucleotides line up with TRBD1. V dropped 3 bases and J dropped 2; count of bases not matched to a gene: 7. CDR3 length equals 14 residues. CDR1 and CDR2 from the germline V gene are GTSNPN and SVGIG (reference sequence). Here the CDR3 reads CAWRTGLRTYEQYF. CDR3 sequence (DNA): TGTGCCTGGAGGACAGGGTTGAGGACCTACGAGCAGTACTTC.

The CDR3 nucleotides are TGTGCCAGCTCATCCCAGTCCCAGGGGAGCAATCAGCCCCAGCATTTT. Translating gives CASSSQSQGSNQPQHF. V is TRBV18 and J is TRBJ1-5; TRBD1 is a possible D gene (6 bases). The germline gives CDR1 KGHSH, CDR2 LQKENI. The CDR3 extends over 16 amino acids. Trimming pared 5 bases from V and 1 base from J, leaving 15 bases between.

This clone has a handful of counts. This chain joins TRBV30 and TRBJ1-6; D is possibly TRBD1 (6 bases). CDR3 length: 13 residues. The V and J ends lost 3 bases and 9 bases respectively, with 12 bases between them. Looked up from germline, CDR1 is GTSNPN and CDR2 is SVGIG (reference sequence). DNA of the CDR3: TGTGCCTGGAGCCAGGGGTCTGGTTCACCCCTCCACTTT. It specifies CAWSQGSGSPLHF.

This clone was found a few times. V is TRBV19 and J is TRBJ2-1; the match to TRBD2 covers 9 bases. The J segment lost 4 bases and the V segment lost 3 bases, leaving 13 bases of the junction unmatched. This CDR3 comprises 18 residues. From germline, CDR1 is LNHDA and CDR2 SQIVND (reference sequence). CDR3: CASSIPSGSSGRYNEQFF. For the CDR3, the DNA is TGTGCCAGTAGTATCCCCTCGGGAAGTAGCGGGAGATACAATGAGCAGTTCTTC.

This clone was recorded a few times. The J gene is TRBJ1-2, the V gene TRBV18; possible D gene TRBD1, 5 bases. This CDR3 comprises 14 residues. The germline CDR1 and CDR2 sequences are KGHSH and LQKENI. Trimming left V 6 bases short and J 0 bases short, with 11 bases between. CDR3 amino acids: CASSTTDTNYGYTF. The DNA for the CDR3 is TGTGCCAGCTCTACGACAGATACTAACTATGGCTACACCTTC.

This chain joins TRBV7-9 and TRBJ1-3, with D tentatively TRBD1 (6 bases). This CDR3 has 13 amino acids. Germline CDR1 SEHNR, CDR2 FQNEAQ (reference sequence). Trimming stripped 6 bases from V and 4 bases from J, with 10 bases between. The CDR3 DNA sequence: TGTGCCAGCAGACTCGGACAGGGAAACACCATATATTTT. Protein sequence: CASRLGQGNTIYF.

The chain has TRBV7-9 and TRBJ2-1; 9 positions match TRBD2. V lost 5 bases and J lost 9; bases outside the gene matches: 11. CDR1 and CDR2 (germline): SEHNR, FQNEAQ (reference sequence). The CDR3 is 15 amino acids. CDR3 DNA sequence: TGTGCCAGCAGCAGCCCGGCGGGAGGGCCTACTGAGCAGTTCTTC. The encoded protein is CASSSPAGGPTEQFF.

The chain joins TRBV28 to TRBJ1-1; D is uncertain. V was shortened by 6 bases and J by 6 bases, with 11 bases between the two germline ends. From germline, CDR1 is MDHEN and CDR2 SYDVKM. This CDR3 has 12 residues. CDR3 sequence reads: CASRVGVAEAFF. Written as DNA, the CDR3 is TGTGCCAGCAGGGTCGGGGTGGCTGAAGCTTTCTTT.

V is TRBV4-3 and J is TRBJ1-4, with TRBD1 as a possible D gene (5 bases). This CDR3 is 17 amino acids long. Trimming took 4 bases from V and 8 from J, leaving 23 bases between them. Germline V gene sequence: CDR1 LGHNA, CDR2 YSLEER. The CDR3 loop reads CASSRANGPHRGEKLFF. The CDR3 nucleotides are TGCGCCAGCAGCCGCGCGAACGGACCCCACCGGGGGGAAAAACTGTTTTTT.

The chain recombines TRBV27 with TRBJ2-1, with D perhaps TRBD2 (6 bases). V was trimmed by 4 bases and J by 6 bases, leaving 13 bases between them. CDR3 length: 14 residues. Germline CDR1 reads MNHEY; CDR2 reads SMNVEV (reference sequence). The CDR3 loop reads CASSYPGLLNEQFF. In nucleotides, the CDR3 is TGTGCCAGCAGTTATCCGGGACTCCTCAATGAGCAGTTCTTC.

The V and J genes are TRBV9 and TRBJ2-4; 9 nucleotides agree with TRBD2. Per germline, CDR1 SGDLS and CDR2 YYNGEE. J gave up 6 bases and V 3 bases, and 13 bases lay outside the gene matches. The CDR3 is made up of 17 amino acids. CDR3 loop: CASSEGSGGRAGNIQYF. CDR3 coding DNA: TGTGCCAGCAGCGAGGGGAGCGGCGGGAGGGCCGGAAACATTCAGTACTTC.

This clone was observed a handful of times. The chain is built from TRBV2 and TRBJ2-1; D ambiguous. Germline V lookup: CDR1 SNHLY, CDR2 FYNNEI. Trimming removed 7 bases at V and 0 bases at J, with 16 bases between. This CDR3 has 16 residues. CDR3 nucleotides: TGTGCCAGCATGTCAGGAACCTCCCGCTCCTACAATGAGCAGTTCTTC. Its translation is CASMSGTSRSYNEQFF.

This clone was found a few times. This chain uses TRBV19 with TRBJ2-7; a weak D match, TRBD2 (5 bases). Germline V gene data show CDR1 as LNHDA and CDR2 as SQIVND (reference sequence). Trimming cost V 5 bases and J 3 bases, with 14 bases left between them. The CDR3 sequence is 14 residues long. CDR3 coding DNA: TGTGCCAGTAGTGTCGGAGATCGGGACTACGAGCAGTACTTC. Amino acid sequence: CASSVGDRDYEQYF.

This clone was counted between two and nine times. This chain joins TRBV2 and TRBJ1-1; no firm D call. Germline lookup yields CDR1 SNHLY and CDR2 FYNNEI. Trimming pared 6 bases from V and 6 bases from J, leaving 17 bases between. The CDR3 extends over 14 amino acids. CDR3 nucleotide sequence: TGTGCCAGCAGGGGGATTCGGGGAAGTTCTGAAGCTTTCTTT. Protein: CASRGIRGSSEAFF.

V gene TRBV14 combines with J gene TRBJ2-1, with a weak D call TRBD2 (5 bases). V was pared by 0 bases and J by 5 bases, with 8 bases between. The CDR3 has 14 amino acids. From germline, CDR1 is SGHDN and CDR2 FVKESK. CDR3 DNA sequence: TGTGCCAGCAGCCAAGATTGGGGAGACAATGAGCAGTTCTTC. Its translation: CASSQDWGDNEQFF.

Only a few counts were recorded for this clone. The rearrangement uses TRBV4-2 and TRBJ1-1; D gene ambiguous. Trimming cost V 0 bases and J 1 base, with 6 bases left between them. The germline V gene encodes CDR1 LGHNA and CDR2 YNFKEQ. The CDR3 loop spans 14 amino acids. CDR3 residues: CASSQDYRNTEAFF. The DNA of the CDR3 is TGTGCCAGCAGCCAAGATTACAGGAACACTGAAGCTTTCTTT.

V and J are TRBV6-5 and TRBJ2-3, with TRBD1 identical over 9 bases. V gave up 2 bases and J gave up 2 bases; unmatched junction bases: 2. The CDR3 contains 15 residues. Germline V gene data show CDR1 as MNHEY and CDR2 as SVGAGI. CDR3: CASSYGDRATDTQYF. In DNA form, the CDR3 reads TGTGCCAGCAGTTACGGGGACAGGGCCACAGATACGCAGTATTTT.

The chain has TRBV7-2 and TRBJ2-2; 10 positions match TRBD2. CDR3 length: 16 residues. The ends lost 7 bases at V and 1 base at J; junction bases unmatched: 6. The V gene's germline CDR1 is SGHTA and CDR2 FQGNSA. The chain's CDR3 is CASTQRGGVNTGELFF. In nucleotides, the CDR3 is TGTGCCAGCACCCAGCGGGGGGGCGTGAACACCGGGGAGCTGTTTTTT.